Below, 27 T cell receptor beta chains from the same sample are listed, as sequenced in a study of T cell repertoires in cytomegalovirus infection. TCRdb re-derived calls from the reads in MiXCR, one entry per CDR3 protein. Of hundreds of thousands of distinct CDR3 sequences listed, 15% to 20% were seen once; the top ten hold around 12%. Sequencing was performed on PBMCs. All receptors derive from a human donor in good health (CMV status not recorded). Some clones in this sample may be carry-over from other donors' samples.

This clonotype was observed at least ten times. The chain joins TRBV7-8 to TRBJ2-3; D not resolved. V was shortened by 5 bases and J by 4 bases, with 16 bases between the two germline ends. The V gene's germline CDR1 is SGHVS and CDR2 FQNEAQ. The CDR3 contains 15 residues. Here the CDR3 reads CASSPTWGFADTQYF. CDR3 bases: TGTGCCAGCAGCCCGACGTGGGGTTTCGCAGATACGCAGTATTTT.

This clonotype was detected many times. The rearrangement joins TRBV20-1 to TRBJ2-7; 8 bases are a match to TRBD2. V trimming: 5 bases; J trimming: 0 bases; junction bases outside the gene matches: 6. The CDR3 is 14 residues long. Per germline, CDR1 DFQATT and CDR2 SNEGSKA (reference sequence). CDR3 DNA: TGCAGTGCTCCCTCCGGGACTAGCTCCTACGAGCAGTACTTC. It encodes CSAPSGTSSYEQYF.

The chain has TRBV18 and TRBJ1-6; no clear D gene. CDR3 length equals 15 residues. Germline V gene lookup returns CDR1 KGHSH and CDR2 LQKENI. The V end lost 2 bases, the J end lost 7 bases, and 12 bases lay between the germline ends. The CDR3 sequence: CASSPSAPPNSPLHF. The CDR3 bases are TGTGCCAGCTCACCATCCGCCCCTCCAAATTCACCCCTCCACTTT.

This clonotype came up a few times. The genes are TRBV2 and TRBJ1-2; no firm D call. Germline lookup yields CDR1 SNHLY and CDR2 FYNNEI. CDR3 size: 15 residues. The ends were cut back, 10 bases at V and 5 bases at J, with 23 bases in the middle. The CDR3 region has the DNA TGTGCCACCGTCCTAGATTCCTCGCCGGGGTATGGCTACACCTTC. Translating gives CATVLDSSPGYGYTF.

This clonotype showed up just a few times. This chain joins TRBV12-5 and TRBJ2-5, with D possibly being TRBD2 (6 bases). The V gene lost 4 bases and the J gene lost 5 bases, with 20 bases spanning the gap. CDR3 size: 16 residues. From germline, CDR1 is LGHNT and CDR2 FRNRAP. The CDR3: CASGSPPGREVETQYF. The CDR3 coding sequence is TGTGCTAGTGGTTCCCCCCCCGGCAGGGAGGTGGAGACCCAGTACTTC.

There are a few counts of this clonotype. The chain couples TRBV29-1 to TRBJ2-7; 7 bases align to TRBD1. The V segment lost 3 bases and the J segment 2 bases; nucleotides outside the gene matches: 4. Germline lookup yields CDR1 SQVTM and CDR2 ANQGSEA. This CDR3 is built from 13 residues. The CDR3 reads CSVEGQQTYEQYF. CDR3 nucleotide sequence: TGCAGCGTTGAGGGACAGCAGACCTACGAGCAGTACTTC.

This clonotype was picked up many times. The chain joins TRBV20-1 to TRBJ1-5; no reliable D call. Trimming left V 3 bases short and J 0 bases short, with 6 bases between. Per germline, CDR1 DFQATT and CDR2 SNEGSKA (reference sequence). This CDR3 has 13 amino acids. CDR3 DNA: TGCAGTGCTAGTAGGGATAGCAATCAGCCCCAGCATTTT. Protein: CSASRDSNQPQHF.

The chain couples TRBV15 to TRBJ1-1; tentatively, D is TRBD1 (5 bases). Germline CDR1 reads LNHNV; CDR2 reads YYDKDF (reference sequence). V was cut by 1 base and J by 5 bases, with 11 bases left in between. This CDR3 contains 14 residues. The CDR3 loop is CATSRAREGTEAFF. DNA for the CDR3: TGTGCCACCAGCAGAGCCAGGGAGGGTACTGAAGCTTTCTTT. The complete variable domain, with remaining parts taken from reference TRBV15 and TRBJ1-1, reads DAMVIQNPRYQVTQFGKPVTLSCSQTLNHNVMYWYQQKSSQAPKLLFHYYDKDFNNEADTPDNFQSRRPNTSFCFLDIRSPGLGDTAMYLCATSRAREGTEAFFGQGTRLTVV.

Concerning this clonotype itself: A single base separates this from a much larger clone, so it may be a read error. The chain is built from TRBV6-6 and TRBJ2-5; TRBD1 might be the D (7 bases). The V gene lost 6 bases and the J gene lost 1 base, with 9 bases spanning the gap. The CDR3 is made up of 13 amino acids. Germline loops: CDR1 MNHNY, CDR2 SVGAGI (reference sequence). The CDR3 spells CASRRDSQETQYF. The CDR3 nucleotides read TGTGCCAGCAGGCGGGACAGCCAAGAGACCCAGTACTTC.

The CDR3 region is CASSTGVTSNQPQHF. CDR3 DNA: TGTGCCAGCAGTACAGGGGTTACGAGCAATCAGCCCCAGCATTTT. The gene calls are TRBV28 and TRBJ1-5, with TRBD1 matching over 7 bases. The CDR3 has 15 amino acids. Germline loops: CDR1 MDHEN, CDR2 SYDVKM. Trimming removed 5 bases from V and 1 base from J; junction bases left unmatched: 5.

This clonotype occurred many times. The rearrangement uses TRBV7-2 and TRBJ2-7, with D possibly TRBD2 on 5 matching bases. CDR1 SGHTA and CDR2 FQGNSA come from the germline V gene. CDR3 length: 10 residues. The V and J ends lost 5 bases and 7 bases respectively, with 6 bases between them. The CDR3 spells CASSTGEQYF. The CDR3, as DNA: TGTGCCAGCAGCACGGGGGAGCAGTACTTC.

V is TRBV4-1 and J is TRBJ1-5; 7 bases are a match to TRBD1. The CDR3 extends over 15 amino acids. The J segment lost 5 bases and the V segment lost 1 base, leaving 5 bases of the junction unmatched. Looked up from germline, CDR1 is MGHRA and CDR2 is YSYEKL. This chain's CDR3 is CASSQGQGGYQPQHF. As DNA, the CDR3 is TGCGCCAGCAGCCAAGGACAGGGTGGTTATCAGCCCCAGCATTTT.

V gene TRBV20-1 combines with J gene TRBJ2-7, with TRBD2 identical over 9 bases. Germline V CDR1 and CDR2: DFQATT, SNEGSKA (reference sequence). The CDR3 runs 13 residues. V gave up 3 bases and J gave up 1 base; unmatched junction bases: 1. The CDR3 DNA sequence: TGCAGTGCTAGGGCGGGGGGGTCCTACGAGCAGTACTTC. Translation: CSARAGGSYEQYF.

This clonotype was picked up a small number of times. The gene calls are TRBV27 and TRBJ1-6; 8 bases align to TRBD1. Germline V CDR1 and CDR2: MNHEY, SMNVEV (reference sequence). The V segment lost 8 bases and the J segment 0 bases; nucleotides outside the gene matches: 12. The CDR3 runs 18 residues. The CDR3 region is CASRGQGEASSYNSPLHF. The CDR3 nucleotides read TGTGCCAGCCGTGGACAGGGAGAGGCGAGCTCCTATAATTCACCCCTCCACTTT.

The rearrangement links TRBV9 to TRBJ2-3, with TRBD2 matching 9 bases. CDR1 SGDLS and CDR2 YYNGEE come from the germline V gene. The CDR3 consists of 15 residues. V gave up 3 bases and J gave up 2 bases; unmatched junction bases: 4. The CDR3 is CASSDGTSFTDTQYF. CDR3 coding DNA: TGTGCCAGCAGCGACGGGACTAGCTTCACAGATACGCAGTATTTT.

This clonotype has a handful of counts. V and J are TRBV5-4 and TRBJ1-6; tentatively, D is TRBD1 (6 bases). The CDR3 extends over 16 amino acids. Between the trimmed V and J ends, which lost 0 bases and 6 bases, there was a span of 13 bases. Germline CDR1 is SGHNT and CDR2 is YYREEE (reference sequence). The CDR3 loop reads CASSLGLTQGNSPLHF. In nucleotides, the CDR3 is TGTGCCAGCAGCTTGGGGCTGACACAGGGTAATTCACCCCTCCACTTT.

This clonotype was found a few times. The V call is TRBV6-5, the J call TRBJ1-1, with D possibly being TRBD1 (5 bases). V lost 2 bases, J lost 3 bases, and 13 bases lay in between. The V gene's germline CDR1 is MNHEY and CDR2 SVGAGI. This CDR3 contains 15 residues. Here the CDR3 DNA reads TGTGCCAGCAGTTACGGGGGTGGTATGTACACTGAAGCTTTCTTT. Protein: CASSYGGGMYTEAFF.

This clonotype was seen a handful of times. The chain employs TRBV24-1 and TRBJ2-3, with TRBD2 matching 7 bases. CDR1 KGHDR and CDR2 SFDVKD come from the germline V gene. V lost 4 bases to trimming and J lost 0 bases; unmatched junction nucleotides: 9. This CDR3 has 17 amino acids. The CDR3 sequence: CATSDLASTSSTDTQYF. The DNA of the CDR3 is TGTGCCACCAGTGACCTGGCCTCGACTAGCAGCACAGATACGCAGTATTTT.

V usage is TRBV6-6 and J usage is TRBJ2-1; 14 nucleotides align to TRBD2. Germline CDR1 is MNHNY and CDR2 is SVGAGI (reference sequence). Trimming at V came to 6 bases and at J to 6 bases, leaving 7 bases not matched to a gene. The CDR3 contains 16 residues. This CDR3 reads CASSPMTSGGANEQFF. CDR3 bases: TGTGCCAGCAGCCCGATGACTAGCGGGGGGGCCAATGAGCAGTTCTTC.

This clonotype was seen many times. The CDR3 sequence: CASSKAGGGSAQHF. CDR3 DNA: TGTGCCAGCAGCAAAGCGGGGGGAGGATCGGCCCAGCATTTT. This chain links TRBV7-9 with TRBJ1-5, with D possibly TRBD1 on 5 matching bases. Germline-derived CDR1 and CDR2 are SEHNR and FQNEAQ (reference sequence). The CDR3 is 14 residues long. V was shortened by 5 bases and J by 11 bases, with 19 bases between the two germline ends.

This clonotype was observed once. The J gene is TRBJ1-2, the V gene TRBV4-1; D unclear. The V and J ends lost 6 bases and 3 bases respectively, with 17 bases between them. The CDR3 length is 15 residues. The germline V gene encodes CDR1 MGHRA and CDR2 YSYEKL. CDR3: CASRAPWAGYYGYTF. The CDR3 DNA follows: TGCGCCAGCAGAGCTCCATGGGCCGGATACTATGGCTACACCTTC.

CDR3 nucleotide sequence: TGTGCCAGCAGCTTAAGTACGGCGGGGTTGGTTTACTTC. It encodes CASSLSTAGLVYF. The chain carries TRBV7-2 and TRBJ2-7; D may be TRBD2 (6 bases). The CDR3 totals 13 residues. V shed 2 bases and J shed 13 bases, with 18 bases lying between them. The V gene's germline CDR1 is SGHTA and CDR2 FQGNSA.

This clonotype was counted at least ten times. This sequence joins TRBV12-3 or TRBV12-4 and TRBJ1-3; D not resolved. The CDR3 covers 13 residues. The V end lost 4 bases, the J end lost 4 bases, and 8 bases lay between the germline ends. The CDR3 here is CASSSAPGNTIYF. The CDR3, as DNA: TGTGCCAGCAGTTCGGCGCCCGGAAACACCATATATTTT.

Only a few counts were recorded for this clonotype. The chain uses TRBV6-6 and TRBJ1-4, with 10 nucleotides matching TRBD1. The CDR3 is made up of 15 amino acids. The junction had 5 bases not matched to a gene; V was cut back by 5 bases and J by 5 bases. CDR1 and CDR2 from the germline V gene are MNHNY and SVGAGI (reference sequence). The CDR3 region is CASSNRDRGNEKLFF. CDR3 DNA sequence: TGTGCCAGCAGTAACCGGGACAGGGGAAATGAAAAACTGTTTTTT.

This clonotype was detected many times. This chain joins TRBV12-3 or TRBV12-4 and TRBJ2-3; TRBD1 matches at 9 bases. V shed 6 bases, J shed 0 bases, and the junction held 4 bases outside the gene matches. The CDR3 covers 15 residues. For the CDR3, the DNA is TGTGCCAGCAGCGACAGGGGGGGAAGCACAGATACGCAGTATTTT. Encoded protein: CASSDRGGSTDTQYF.

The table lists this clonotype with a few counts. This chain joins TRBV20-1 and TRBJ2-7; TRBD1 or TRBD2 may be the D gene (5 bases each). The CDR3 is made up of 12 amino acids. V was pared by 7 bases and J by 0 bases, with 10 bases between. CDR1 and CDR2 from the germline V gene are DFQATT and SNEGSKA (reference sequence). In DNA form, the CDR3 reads TGCAGTGTGAGGGACGGCTCCTACGAGCAGTACTTC. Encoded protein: CSVRDGSYEQYF.

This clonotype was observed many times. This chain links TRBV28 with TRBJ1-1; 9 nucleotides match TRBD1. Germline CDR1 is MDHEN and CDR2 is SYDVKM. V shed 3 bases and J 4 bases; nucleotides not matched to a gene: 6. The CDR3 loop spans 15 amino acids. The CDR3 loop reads CASSFSGTGITEAFF. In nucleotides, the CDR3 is TGTGCCAGCAGTTTTTCGGGGACAGGGATCACTGAAGCTTTCTTT.